Here is one T cell receptor beta chain with its context. The assay was immunoSEQ multiplex PCR, and TCRdb's table has in-frame clones only and misses some. The data contain more than 90,000 clones, under 97% of them singletons. The data derive from a study of technical replicates of blood from a handful of donors. Germline assignment: CDR1 SQVTM and CDR2 ANQGSEA. CDR3 length: 13 residues. The rearrangement links TRBV29-1 to TRBJ2-6; TRBD2 is a possible D gene (5 bases). This TCR derives from a human donor in good health. The sample consisted of T cells isolated from PBMCs. The CDR3 bases are TGCAGTTTTCGGGGCTCTGGGGCCAACGTCCTGACTTTC. This gives the protein CSFRGSGANVLTF.